The 21 T cell receptor beta chains below come from one sample, sequenced in a study of PD-L1 blockade in urothelial cancer. Time point specified: pretreatment peripheral blood. TCRdb's copy holds only in-frame clones and misses some; the assay was immunoSEQ multiplex PCR. The table lists around 100,000 clones, 90% of them singletons. Here the sequenced sample was PBMCs, taken around atezolizumab (anti-PD-L1) treatment. The receptors derive from a man aged 55-75 years with urothelial cancer.

The chain uses TRBV7-3 and TRBJ1-4, with TRBD1 identical over 8 bases. The ends lost 2 bases at V and 8 bases at J; junction bases unmatched: 10. This CDR3 has 16 residues. Germline V gives CDR1 SGHTA, CDR2 FQGTGA. CDR3 in DNA: TGTGCCAGCAGCTTAGTTGCGACAGGGGTTGGGGAAAAACTGTTTTTT. Its protein is CASSLVATGVGEKLFF.

The CDR3 DNA is TGCGCCAGCAGCCGATTGGACAGTTTAAATAACTATGGCTACACCTTC. It is translated as CASSRLDSLNNYGYTF. This chain links TRBV4-3 with TRBJ1-2, with D possibly TRBD1 on 6 matching bases. Germline V CDR1 and CDR2: LGHNA, YSLEER. V was pared by 4 bases and J by 1 base, with 16 bases between. The CDR3 is 16 amino acids.

The chain carries TRBV7-2 and TRBJ2-7; no clear D. CDR3 length: 11 residues. Per germline, CDR1 SGHTA and CDR2 FQGNSA. V shed 3 bases and J shed 6 bases, with 6 bases lying between them. The CDR3 coding sequence is TGTGCCAGCAGCTTCTCAGGCGAGCAGTACTTC. This gives the protein CASSFSGEQYF.

The genes are TRBV4-2 and TRBJ2-5, with TRBD1 matching over 7 bases. CDR1 is LGHNA and CDR2 is YNFKEQ in the germline V gene. CDR3 length: 17 residues. With V trimmed by 4 bases and J by 4 bases, 15 bases remained unmatched. In DNA form, the CDR3 reads TGTGCCAGCAGCCTGGGAGTAGGGGGCGCGGGTCGAGAGACCCAGTACTTC. This gives the protein CASSLGVGGAGRETQYF.

This chain's CDR3 is CATGGQHNEKLFF. CDR3 bases: TGTGCCACCGGGGGACAGCATAATGAAAAACTGTTTTTT. The genes are TRBV6-5 and TRBJ1-4; 7 bases align to TRBD1. J gave up 4 bases and V 10 bases, and 6 bases lay outside the gene matches. Germline V gene data show CDR1 as MNHEY and CDR2 as SVGAGI. CDR3 size: 13 residues.

The rearrangement joins TRBV7-2 to TRBJ1-1, with a weak D call TRBD1 (6 bases). V lost 5 bases and J lost 4, with 17 bases in between. The CDR3 consists of 15 residues. Germline CDR1 SGHTA, CDR2 FQGNSA. CDR3 nucleotide sequence: TGTGCCAGCAGCGCCCAGACAGGAAGGGGCACTGAAGCTTTCTTT. Amino acids: CASSAQTGRGTEAFF. Together with reference TRBV7-2 and TRBJ1-1, the CDR3 gives the full variable domain: GAGVSQSPSNKVTEKGKDVELRCDPISGHTALYWYRQSLGQGLEFLIYFQGNSAPDKSGLPSDRFSAERTGGSVSTLTIQRTQQEDSAVYLCASSAQTGRGTEAFFGQGTRLTVV.

The chain joins TRBV4-1 to TRBJ1-2, with 7 bases aligning to TRBD1. This CDR3 has 13 residues. V trimming: 6 bases; J trimming: 4 bases; junction bases outside the gene matches: 5. Germline CDR1 and CDR2: MGHRA and YSYEKL. In nucleotides, the CDR3 is TGCGCCAGCAGTCAACAGGGGCTCTATGGCTACACCTTC. This codes for CASSQQGLYGYTF.

This clone was recorded once. The CDR3 loop reads CASSQDSTAINYGYTF. The CDR3 region has the DNA TGCGCCAGCAGCCAAGATTCAACAGCCATTAACTATGGCTACACCTTC. The chain joins TRBV4-3 to TRBJ1-2, with D uncertain. V shed 0 bases and J shed 1 base, with 12 bases lying between them. Germline CDR1 and CDR2: LGHNA and YSLEER. The CDR3 loop spans 16 amino acids.

The chain carries TRBV5-4 and TRBJ2-7, with 7 bases aligning to TRBD1. With V trimmed by 4 bases and J by 0 bases, 10 bases remained unmatched. Looked up from germline, CDR1 is SGHNT and CDR2 is YYREEE (reference sequence). This CDR3 is 16 amino acids long. The CDR3: CASSQADRVSSYEQYF. DNA of the CDR3: TGTGCCAGCAGCCAAGCCGACAGGGTCAGCTCCTACGAGCAGTACTTC.

Only one count was recorded for this clone. The V call is TRBV7-2, the J call TRBJ2-1; no firm D call. The V gene lost 7 bases and the J gene lost 10 bases, with 11 bases spanning the gap. The CDR3 loop spans 11 amino acids. From germline, CDR1 is SGHTA and CDR2 FQGNSA. The CDR3 loop reads CASTLSSEQFF. CDR3 DNA: TGTGCCAGCACCCTTTCTTCGGAGCAGTTCTTC.

The DNA of the CDR3 is TGTGCCAGCAGCTGGGGGCCTGGAGAGGGAGAGACCCAGTACTTC. It translates to CASSWGPGEGETQYF. This rearrangement joins TRBV7-2 to TRBJ2-5; tentatively, D is TRBD1 (6 bases). The CDR3 is made up of 15 amino acids. CDR1 SGHTA and CDR2 FQGNSA come from the germline V gene. Deletions cut 4 bases from V and 4 bases from J, with 16 bases between.

This chain joins TRBV7-8 and TRBJ2-7, with 8 bases aligning to TRBD1. The length of the CDR3 is 14 residues. Per the germline V gene, CDR1 is SGHVS and CDR2 is FQNEAQ. Losses at the gene ends were 6 bases for V and 1 base for J; bases not matched to a gene: 5. CDR3: CASRRDRRSYEQYF. The CDR3 DNA follows: TGTGCCAGCAGACGGGACAGGAGGTCCTACGAGCAGTACTTC.

The chain couples TRBV7-9 to TRBJ1-1, with D perhaps matching TRBD1 (5 bases). The CDR3 has 18 residues. CDR1 is SEHNR and CDR2 is FQNEAQ in the germline V gene (reference sequence). V shed 5 bases and J shed 0 bases, with 22 bases lying between them. As DNA, the CDR3 is TGTGCCAGCAGCCCACCCCTTGGGCGGACAAACCTGAACACTGAAGCTTTCTTT. It yields the protein CASSPPLGRTNLNTEAFF.

The chain couples TRBV11-1 to TRBJ2-5, with TRBD2 identical over 9 bases. The V and J ends lost 1 base and 2 bases, in that order; junction bases with no gene match: 8. CDR1 SGHAT and CDR2 FQDESV come from the germline V gene (reference sequence). This CDR3 is built from 17 residues. The CDR3 region is CASSLVAAGGEQETQYF. CDR3 nucleotides: TGTGCCAGCAGCTTAGTGGCGGCGGGGGGGGAACAAGAGACCCAGTACTTC.

The chain is built from TRBV7-6 and TRBJ2-2; D unresolved. CDR3 size: 15 residues. Trimming removed 0 bases from V and 3 bases from J, with 8 bases in between. Germline CDR1 SGHVS, CDR2 FNYEAQ. CDR3 region: CASSLAGFYTGELFF. The CDR3 region has the DNA TGTGCCAGCAGCTTAGCGGGCTTTTACACCGGGGAGCTGTTTTTT.

The chain carries TRBV7-9 and TRBJ1-4, with 9 bases identical to TRBD1. The CDR3 contains 16 residues. The V segment lost 2 bases and the J segment 3 bases; nucleotides outside the gene matches: 4. CDR1 SEHNR and CDR2 FQNEAQ come from the germline V gene (reference sequence). The CDR3 DNA is TGTGCCAGCAGCTTAAACAGGGGGCCGGCTAATGAAAAACTGTTTTTT. This sequence encodes CASSLNRGPANEKLFF.

The chain couples TRBV18 to TRBJ2-7, with D perhaps TRBD2 (6 bases). Germline loops: CDR1 KGHSH, CDR2 LQKENI. The CDR3 spans 16 residues. Between the trimmed V and J ends, which lost 2 bases and 2 bases, there was a span of 16 bases. The CDR3 sequence: CASSPILGGDAYEQYF. DNA of the CDR3: TGTGCCAGCTCACCAATTTTGGGAGGAGATGCCTACGAGCAGTACTTC.

This chain connects TRBV18 to TRBJ2-4, with 8 bases lining up with TRBD2. With V trimmed by 4 bases and J by 9 bases, 8 bases remained unmatched. CDR1 and CDR2 from the germline V gene are KGHSH and LQKENI. The CDR3 length is 14 residues. Written as DNA, the CDR3 is TGTGCCAGCTCACTCCTAGGACTAGCCGGCATTCAGTACTTC. As protein: CASSLLGLAGIQYF.

The chain uses TRBV5-8 and TRBJ2-5; weak D call: TRBD1 (5 bases). The CDR3 length is 14 residues. The V end was cut by 0 bases, the J end by 7 bases, with 13 bases between. CDR1 is SGHTS, CDR2 YDEGEE, per germline. For the CDR3, the DNA is TGTGCCAGCAGCTTGGACGGTGTTCAGGGGACCCAGTACTTC. The encoded protein is CASSLDGVQGTQYF.

The chain recombines TRBV15 with TRBJ1-2, with TRBD1 matching over 7 bases. Trimming took 8 bases from V and 2 from J; bases not matched to a gene: 2. Germline CDR1 is LNHNV and CDR2 is YYDKDF (reference sequence). This CDR3 is built from 12 residues. The chain's CDR3 is CATAQGNYGYTF. Written as DNA, the CDR3 is TGTGCCACCGCACAGGGGAACTATGGCTACACCTTC.

Only one count was recorded for this clone. The chain couples TRBV7-2 to TRBJ2-3; 7 bases line up with TRBD2. The germline gives CDR1 SGHTA, CDR2 FQGNSA. V was pared by 5 bases and J by 4 bases, with 6 bases of the junction left unmatched. The CDR3 consists of 14 residues. CDR3 bases: TGTGCCAGCAGCGTCCGGGCGGGGGCAGATACGCAGTATTTT. Amino acids: CASSVRAGADTQYF.